This is a list of T cell receptor beta chains from one sample in a study of blood T cell repertoires in COVID-19. The repertoire was sequenced with immunoSEQ multiplex PCR; TCRdb's copy has only in-frame clones and lacks some. The sample lists about 98,000 clones; about 81% were seen once. Sequencing used peripheral blood. The receptors stem from an elderly man with acute or convalescent COVID-19. CDR3s include the opening cysteine and the closing phenylalanine or tryptophan. The D gene is left open where the match is weak. Not every row has a clone size; where given, it reads once, few, many or a size class.

d_gene: -; j_gene: TRBJ1-6; v_gene: TRBV2; abundance: -; CDR3nt: TGTGCCAGCAGTGAATCTTCGGTTGGAGGGTATAATTCACCCCTCCACTTT; CDR3aa: CASSESSVGGYNSPLHF
d_gene: TRBD1; j_gene: TRBJ1-1; v_gene: TRBV28; abundance: once; CDR3nt: TGTGCCAGCAGTCCCCCCGGGCGGGGCAGGGGGCGAGCGGACACTGAAGCTTTCTTT; CDR3aa: CASSPPGRGRGRADTEAFF
d_gene: TRBD2; j_gene: TRBJ2-1; v_gene: TRBV6-2/TRBV6-3; abundance: -; CDR3nt: TGTGCCAGCACCCCCACAGCGGGAGGTAAGCTGTTCTTC; CDR3aa: CASTPTAGGKLFF
d_gene: -; j_gene: TRBJ2-7; v_gene: TRBV7-2; abundance: -; CDR3nt: TGTGCCAGCAGCTTAGGGGGCCAGGGGAGTCGCTACGAGCAGTACTTC; CDR3aa: CASSLGGQGSRYEQYF
d_gene: TRBD1; j_gene: TRBJ1-2; v_gene: TRBV27; abundance: -; CDR3nt: TGTGCCAGCACCTCTCTCGACTACAGGGGTAACTATGGCTACACCTTC; CDR3aa: CASTSLDYRGNYGYTF
d_gene: TRBD1; j_gene: TRBJ2-7; v_gene: TRBV6-2/TRBV6-3; abundance: -; CDR3nt: TGTGCCAGCAGTTACGGACAGGGGGCTTCCTACGAGCAGTACTTC; CDR3aa: CASSYGQGASYEQYF
d_gene: TRBD1; j_gene: TRBJ2-2; v_gene: TRBV14; abundance: few; CDR3nt: TGTGCCAGCAGCCGACAGGGAATTCGCGCCGGGGAGCTGTTTTTT; CDR3aa: CASSRQGIRAGELFF
d_gene: -; j_gene: TRBJ2-1; v_gene: TRBV6-5; abundance: -; CDR3nt: TGTGCCAGCAGTTCAGGGTTGGGTTACAATGAGCAGTTCTTC; CDR3aa: CASSSGLGYNEQFF
d_gene: -; j_gene: TRBJ1-4; v_gene: TRBV6-5; abundance: -; CDR3nt: TGTGCCAGCAGTTACTCGGGGGGGAGAGACGAAAAACTGTTTTTT; CDR3aa: CASSYSGGRDEKLFF
d_gene: -; j_gene: TRBJ1-5; v_gene: TRBV30; abundance: -; CDR3nt: TGTGCCTGGAGTGTACGTGCCAGGGATAATCAGCCCCAGCATTTT; CDR3aa: CAWSVRARDNQPQHF
d_gene: -; j_gene: TRBJ2-7; v_gene: TRBV6-5; abundance: -; CDR3nt: TGTGCCAGCAGTTACTCGATGCAGGGGGGATACGAGCAGTACTTC; CDR3aa: CASSYSMQGGYEQYF
d_gene: -; j_gene: TRBJ2-7; v_gene: TRBV15; abundance: few; CDR3nt: TGTGCCACCAGCAGATCGTGGGAGTCAGGCGAGCAGTACTTC; CDR3aa: CATSRSWESGEQYF
d_gene: -; j_gene: TRBJ2-6; v_gene: TRBV30; abundance: -; CDR3nt: TGTGCCTGGAGTGGGGCCAAACGTCCCGGGGCCAACGTCCTGACTTTC; CDR3aa: CAWSGAKRPGANVLTF
d_gene: TRBD2; j_gene: TRBJ2-2; v_gene: TRBV5-4; abundance: -; CDR3nt: TGTGCCAGCAGCTTTGGACTAGCGGGAAGCACCGGGGAGCTGTTTTTT; CDR3aa: CASSFGLAGSTGELFF
d_gene: TRBD1; j_gene: TRBJ2-1; v_gene: TRBV18; abundance: -; CDR3nt: TGTGCCAGCTCATCCGGACAGGATACCTTTTCCCACCTCTACAATGAGCAGTTCTTC; CDR3aa: CASSSGQDTFSHLYNEQFF
d_gene: TRBD2; j_gene: TRBJ2-7; v_gene: TRBV5-1; abundance: -; CDR3nt: TGCGCCAGCAGCTTGGCCAGTAGCGGGAGCGGCCTCTACGAGCAGTACTTC; CDR3aa: CASSLASSGSGLYEQYF
d_gene: -; j_gene: TRBJ1-1; v_gene: TRBV6-5; abundance: -; CDR3nt: TGTGCCTTCGGGGTGGGAGGGCTAGGCACTGAAGCTTTCTTT; CDR3aa: CAFGVGGLGTEAFF
d_gene: TRBD1; j_gene: TRBJ1-4; v_gene: TRBV28; abundance: -; CDR3nt: TGTGCCAGCAGGGTCCCCCTCGGGACAGGGGATGAAAAACTGTTTTTT; CDR3aa: CASRVPLGTGDEKLFF
d_gene: TRBD1; j_gene: TRBJ2-2; v_gene: TRBV30; abundance: -; CDR3nt: TGTGCCTGGAAACTAGGTTGGACAGGGGGGATCGGGGAGCTGTTTTTT; CDR3aa: CAWKLGWTGGIGELFF
d_gene: TRBD1; j_gene: TRBJ1-5; v_gene: TRBV7-2; abundance: -; CDR3nt: TGTGCCAGCAGCCTTAGCGAGGGGGCGAATCAGCCCCAGCATTTT; CDR3aa: CASSLSEGANQPQHF
d_gene: TRBD1; j_gene: TRBJ1-1; v_gene: TRBV5-1; abundance: few; CDR3nt: TGCGCCACTAGGACAGGGTTGAACACTGAAGCTTTCTTT; CDR3aa: CATRTGLNTEAFF
d_gene: -; j_gene: TRBJ2-2; v_gene: TRBV12-3/TRBV12-4; abundance: -; CDR3nt: TGTGCCAGCAGTTTAGCGTATGCCGGGGAGCTGTTTTTT; CDR3aa: CASSLAYAGELFF
d_gene: -; j_gene: TRBJ2-4; v_gene: TRBV6-6; abundance: -; CDR3nt: TGTGCCAGCAGGGCCGGGTTTGAGGGCGTACGGAACATTCAGTACTTC; CDR3aa: CASRAGFEGVRNIQYF
d_gene: -; j_gene: TRBJ1-1; v_gene: TRBV7-2; abundance: -; CDR3nt: TGTGCCAGCAGCCCAGGCCGGGACATCGTTATGAGGAACACTGAAGCTTTCTTT; CDR3aa: CASSPGRDIVMRNTEAFF
d_gene: TRBD2; j_gene: TRBJ2-1; v_gene: TRBV6-6; abundance: -; CDR3nt: TGTGCCAGCGGTCTAGGCGGGAGTTTCAATGAGCAGTTCTTC; CDR3aa: CASGLGGSFNEQFF
d_gene: TRBD1; j_gene: TRBJ2-7; v_gene: TRBV5-1; abundance: few; CDR3nt: TGCGCCAGCAGCGCGGACAGGGGAACGTTCGAGCAGTACTTC; CDR3aa: CASSADRGTFEQYF
d_gene: -; j_gene: TRBJ1-4; v_gene: TRBV25-1; abundance: -; CDR3nt: TGTGCCAGCACACGGGCAACTAATGAAAAACTGTTTTTT; CDR3aa: CASTRATNEKLFF
d_gene: TRBD1; j_gene: TRBJ1-6; v_gene: TRBV2; abundance: -; CDR3nt: TGTGCCAGCAGTGAGACGACAGGGAAGGGATCACCCCTCCACTTT; CDR3aa: CASSETTGKGSPLHF
d_gene: TRBD1; j_gene: TRBJ2-1; v_gene: TRBV5-1; abundance: once; CDR3nt: TGCGCCAGCAGGGCGGGACAGGACTACAATGAGCAGTTCTTC; CDR3aa: CASRAGQDYNEQFF
d_gene: -; j_gene: TRBJ1-1; v_gene: TRBV7-9; abundance: few; CDR3nt: TGTGCCAGCACCGCGAGCGGTACTGAAGCTTTCTTT; CDR3aa: CASTASGTEAFF
d_gene: -; j_gene: TRBJ1-5; v_gene: TRBV18; abundance: -; CDR3nt: TGTGCCAGCTCACCCGGGGGGCCTAGCAATCAGCCCCAGCATTTT; CDR3aa: CASSPGGPSNQPQHF
d_gene: TRBD2; j_gene: TRBJ2-7; v_gene: TRBV27; abundance: -; CDR3nt: TGTGCCAGCCGACTAGCGGGGGGCCACGAGCAGTACTTC; CDR3aa: CASRLAGGHEQYF
d_gene: TRBD1; j_gene: TRBJ1-2; v_gene: TRBV28; abundance: -; CDR3nt: TGTGCCAGCAGTTGGACAGGTAACTATGGCTACACCTTC; CDR3aa: CASSWTGNYGYTF
d_gene: -; j_gene: TRBJ2-3; v_gene: TRBV3-1/TRBV3-2; abundance: -; CDR3nt: TGTGCCAGCAGCCACCCTACCCGCCCAGATACGCAGTATTTT; CDR3aa: CASSHPTRPDTQYF
d_gene: -; j_gene: TRBJ1-4; v_gene: TRBV12-3/TRBV12-4; abundance: -; CDR3nt: TGTGCCAGCAGCTTAACCGAGGAAAAACTGTTTTTT; CDR3aa: CASSLTEEKLFF
d_gene: -; j_gene: TRBJ2-1; v_gene: TRBV20-1; abundance: -; CDR3nt: TGCAGTGTCAACTCCTACAATGAGCAGTTCTTC; CDR3aa: CSVNSYNEQFF
d_gene: TRBD1; j_gene: TRBJ2-1; v_gene: TRBV19; abundance: -; CDR3nt: TGTGCCAGTAGTCGCTTTCTGACAGGGGGCTTCTACAATGAGCAGTTCTTC; CDR3aa: CASSRFLTGGFYNEQFF
d_gene: TRBD1; j_gene: TRBJ1-1; v_gene: TRBV6-5; abundance: -; CDR3nt: TGTGCCAGCATAATAAATCAGGGGGCGTACACTGAAGCTTTCTTT; CDR3aa: CASIINQGAYTEAFF
d_gene: -; j_gene: TRBJ1-6; v_gene: TRBV7-2; abundance: -; CDR3nt: TGTGCCAGCAGCTTAACACCCAGATTTTCACCCCTCCACTTT; CDR3aa: CASSLTPRFSPLHF
d_gene: -; j_gene: TRBJ2-5; v_gene: TRBV29-1; abundance: -; CDR3nt: TGCAGCGTTGTGGGGGGAGAGACCCAGTACTTC; CDR3aa: CSVVGGETQYF
d_gene: TRBD2; j_gene: TRBJ2-5; v_gene: TRBV11-2; abundance: -; CDR3nt: TGTGCCAGCAGCTTAGATTTGGGGGTCGGGACTAGCGGGAGAAGGAAGACCCAGTACTTC; CDR3aa: CASSLDLGVGTSGRRKTQYF